Here is one TCR beta chain with its context. Its antigen specificity is not known. A much larger clone lies a single base off, so this may be a read error. All donors were healthy Caucasians. Libraries came from 5' RACE. The sequencer listed for this sample is Illumina HiSeq 2000. A universal primer binding site was introduced by template switching, and a unique molecular identifier was present in the final cDNA, enabling accurate counting of TCR cDNA molecules. Specific primers in the conserved constant-segment region were used to synthesize first-strand cDNA for the TCR alpha and beta chains. Each cDNA library was double barcoded, with a SMART-Mk sample barcode plus Illumina barcodes, to control for contamination. Two successive PCR steps introduced TruSeq adapter sequences along with Illumina sample barcodes. TCR alpha and beta cDNA libraries were sequenced on the Illumina HiSeq platform with custom primers. In the authors' own workflow: MiGEC processed the raw reads to extract unique molecular identifiers, while MiXCR was used to determine the CDR3 positions. Recombination models were inferred per individual with the repgenHMM and IGoR tools using an EM algorithm. Shared clonotypes were analyzed with the tcR package in R, and sharing was normalized by the product of cloneset sizes. To study raw recombination without the effects of thymic and clonal selection, out-of-frame nonproductive sequences were analyzed. TCRdb reprocessed the public reads (quality trimming at Q25 with fastp, clone calling with MiXCR) and kept in-frame beta chains. CDR3 protein sequences are deduplicated, and each keeps its most common genes and DNA. The V and J calls reflect TCRdb's pipeline rather than the authors' work. The sample has 1,800,000 or so distinct CDR3 sequences on record, roughly 35% of them singletons. The ten most abundant clones make up about 0.25% of the sample.

The sample originates from a study of identical twins (dated by TCRdb to about 2016). Broadly, across the study: To test whether fetal clonotypes persist, the study used deep sequencing on TCR alpha and beta repertoires from monozygotic twins, unrelated adults of various ages, and cord blood. To rule out contamination, the twin experiments were replicated at different times with different library preparation protocols. Points the paper makes about the study in general: Out-of-frame TCR alpha sequences shared between twins showed an excess of low generation-probability sequences compared with coincidental sharing between unrelated individuals. The excess sharing between twins in beta out-of-frame sequences was weaker because fewer shared sequences reduced the signal-to-noise ratio. Abundant cord blood beta clonotypes had fewer insertions, young adult naive repertoires showed a similar but weaker trend, and memory repertoires showed no such trend. Zero-insertion analyses could be partly confounded by invariant T cells such as MAIT and iNKT, though diverse VJ usage argued against such confounding for most clonotypes. Recombination models systematically underestimated out-of-frame TCR alpha sharing in monozygotic twins but agreed with sharing between unrelated individuals. Because the same donors could not be followed over many years, conclusions were based on cross-sectional statistical analysis.

The germline V gene gives CDR1 as SGHDN and CDR2 as FVKESK. The CDR3 holds 13 amino acids from the cysteine to the phenylalanine. The read is trimmed to its CDR3 DNA, 39 bases read in frame from base 1. This chain is built from TRBV14 and TRBJ2-7; TRBD1 aligns with 9 central bases. The J call may be incorrect, as the DNA end agrees better with TRBJ2-4. The sequence came from a newborn girl in good health. Sequenced: cord blood. The DNA sequence is TGTGCCAGCAGCCGGACAGGGGATAACATTCAGTACTTC. It specifies CASSRTGDNIQYF.